The clone carrying this T cell receptor (beta chain) was recorded at least ten times. Its antigen is unknown. The entry originates in a study of early T cells in non-severe SARS-CoV-2 infection. Overall study context: Bulk RNA isolated from unsorted whole blood underwent sequencing; chains were not paired.

The study's findings and limits: Matches to VDJdb favored anti-spike CD8 responses and missed private and CD4 specificities.

Trimming removed 6 bases at V and 4 bases at J, with 8 bases between. Germline V lookup: CDR1 MNHNY, CDR2 SVGAGI (reference sequence). The CDR3 contains 12 residues. Molecules of cDNA were individually given unique molecular identifiers that were attached to them. TCRdb reanalysed the 5' RACE reads using MiXCR and keeps one entry per CDR3 protein. The data show 80,000 to 100,000 distinct CDR3 sequences, 9% to 15% seen once. The source of this sequence is an adult who was a healthcare worker with PCR-confirmed SARS-CoV-2 infection or an uninfected control (not recorded which). This rearrangement joins TRBV6-6 to TRBJ2-3; D not resolved. Specimen: whole blood. The CDR3 is CASSSGSDTQYF. CDR3 DNA sequence: TGTGCCAGCAGCTCCGGATCAGATACGCAGTATTTT.